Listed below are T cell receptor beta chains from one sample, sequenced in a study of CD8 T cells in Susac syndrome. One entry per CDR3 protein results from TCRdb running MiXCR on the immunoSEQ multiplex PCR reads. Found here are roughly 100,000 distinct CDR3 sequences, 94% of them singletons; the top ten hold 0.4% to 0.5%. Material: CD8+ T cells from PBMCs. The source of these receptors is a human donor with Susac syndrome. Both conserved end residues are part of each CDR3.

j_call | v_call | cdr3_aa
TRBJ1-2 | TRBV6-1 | CASSEWAGDYGYTF
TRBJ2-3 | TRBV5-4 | CASGVSADTQYF
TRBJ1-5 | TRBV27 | CASSTMPDQPQHF
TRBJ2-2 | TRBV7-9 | CASSSLGTGELFF
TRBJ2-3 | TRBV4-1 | CASSQVGTRDTQYF
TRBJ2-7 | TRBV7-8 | CASSFERSTYEQYF
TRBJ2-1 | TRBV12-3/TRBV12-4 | CASSTMDYNFYNEQFF
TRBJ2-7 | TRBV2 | CASNLGGRRVEQYF
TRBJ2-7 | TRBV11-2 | CASSLGQGVGEQYF
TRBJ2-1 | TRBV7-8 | CASCAGVVFEQFF
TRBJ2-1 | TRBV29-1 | CSVEKPTYNEQFF
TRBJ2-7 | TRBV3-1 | CASSPRGTLDEQYF
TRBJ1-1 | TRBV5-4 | CASSLARGVNTEAFF
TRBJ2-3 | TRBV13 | CASSSSGTSTDTQYF
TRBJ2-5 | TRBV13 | CASRPSGIDGTQYF
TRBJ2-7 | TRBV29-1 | CSVDSGTGSYEQYF
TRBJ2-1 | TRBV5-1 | CASSLGQGNNEQFF
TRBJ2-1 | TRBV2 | CASSTFGGGANEQFF
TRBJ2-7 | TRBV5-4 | CASSLGTGEYEQYF